The T cell receptor beta chain described here comes from a study of blood T cell repertoires in COVID-19. Study in general: The United States, Italy and Spain supplied acute and convalescent COVID-19 samples. The cDNA or gDNA used as material had been derived from T cells, B-cell-depleted T cells, or PBMCs.

Recruitment covered about two dozen US areas and drew participants whose ages spanned about 18 to 100 years. Researchers sorted participants into cohorts using their self-reported clinical history. J lost 7 bases, V lost 4 bases, and 6 bases had no gene match. Germline CDR1 SGHNT, CDR2 YYREEE (reference sequence). The CDR3 is made up of 14 amino acids. This clone has only one observation. The assay was immunoSEQ multiplex PCR, and TCRdb's table has in-frame clones only and misses some. The sample has 350,000 or so clones, 88% seen once. The chain recombines TRBV5-4 with TRBJ1-5, with 9 positions matching TRBD1. The sequenced sample consisted of PBMCs or T cells enriched from blood (not recorded which). The clonotype originates from a woman aged 30 to 39 who had been exposed to COVID-19. The CDR3 spells CASSQDRGGQPQHF. The CDR3 DNA reads as TGTGCCAGCAGCCAGGACAGGGGAGGGCAGCCCCAGCATTTT.